This is a list of T cell receptor beta chains from one sample in a study of OX40 agonist ivuxolimab in advanced cancers. Sequencing used immunoSEQ multiplex PCR; TCRdb keeps in-frame clones, though not all of them. The table shows tens of thousands of clones, with approximately 84% occurring only once. Sequencing used CD4+ or CD8+ T cells sorted from blood, obtained in a trial of the OX40 agonist ivuxolimab. The receptor set was obtained from an adult with an advanced solid tumor such as melanoma, head and neck, liver or kidney cancer. The CDR3 runs from the conserved cysteine through the conserved F or W. Size values are once, few and many counts, or a class for expanded clones, and some rows have none.

j_call	clone_size	v_call	cdr3_aa
TRBJ1-2	-	TRBV27	CASSPGGHYGYTF
TRBJ2-1	-	TRBV29-1	CSVADPSNEQFF
TRBJ2-7	once	TRBV5-1	CASSAIGQGTTSGTPGHEQYF
TRBJ1-1	-	TRBV30	CAWSTGTEAFF
TRBJ2-2	-	TRBV27	CASSILTGLTGELFF
TRBJ1-5	-	TRBV11-2	CASSLGGRGGQPQHF
TRBJ2-3	once	TRBV6-4	CASSGTSETDTQYF
TRBJ2-7	-	TRBV5-1	CASSLDASYEQYF
TRBJ2-4	-	TRBV12-5	CASGGEAKNIQYF
TRBJ2-3	-	TRBV9	CASSGWDTQYF
TRBJ1-5	few	TRBV28	CAIDTLYSNQPQHF
TRBJ2-2	-	TRBV10-2	CASSERGTGELFF
TRBJ1-4	-	TRBV19	CASSSRQDLEKLFF
TRBJ2-7	-	TRBV5-1	CASSSKTGVPYEQYF
TRBJ1-5	-	TRBV19	CATKTDGHQPQHF
TRBJ2-7	-	TRBV15	CATSNRDRGDEQYF
TRBJ2-7	once	TRBV2	CASREEGAGEQYF
TRBJ2-7	-	TRBV30	CAWRSRWQGTSYEQYF
TRBJ1-1	-	TRBV5-5	CASSPGTWTEAFF
TRBJ2-7	-	TRBV28	CASSAGTSGLLSYEQYF
TRBJ2-3	-	TRBV6-5	CASGGRWTDTQYF
TRBJ2-2	-	TRBV27	CASRKAVNTGELFF
TRBJ2-7	-	TRBV7-2	CASSLVTGVGYEQYF
TRBJ2-7	-	TRBV10-1	CASSDGGLGSYEQYF
TRBJ2-5	few	TRBV4-2	CASSQDPMERGGGETQYF
TRBJ1-1	-	TRBV4-1	CASSQRQTMNTEAFF
TRBJ2-3	-	TRBV27	CASSSRDGYTDTQYF
TRBJ2-5	-	TRBV6-5	CASSYLHGETQYF
TRBJ2-1	-	TRBV11-2	CASSLEIGRSLGEQFF
TRBJ1-1	few	TRBV10-2	CATLNLAAEAFF
TRBJ1-3	-	TRBV28	CASSLQTGNTIYF
TRBJ2-3	-	TRBV19	CASSIWMAPTDTQYF
TRBJ2-7	few	TRBV5-4	CASSDPSQGLYEQYF
TRBJ2-3	-	TRBV12-5	CASANQGTTDTQYF
TRBJ1-5	once	TRBV9	CASSVGGGVGQPQHF
TRBJ2-5	-	TRBV5-6	CASSLAGGSRQTQYF
TRBJ2-7	-	TRBV28	CAISARGEQYF
TRBJ2-2	-	TRBV9	CASSTERDFTNTGELFF